The T cell receptor beta chain described here comes from a study of T-cell reconstitution after alpha-beta-depleted transplantation in children. For TCRbeta, the library was prepared with unique molecular identifiers. TCRdb redid the calling of the PCR reads with MiXCR, one entry per CDR3 protein. The table includes about 260,000 distinct CDR3 sequences, 8.2% detected once. Study-level points and caveats: Expanded clones from the graft, numbering several hundred, reportedly supplied alpha-beta T cells about two months after transplant. Some patients showed high day-60 TCRbeta diversity, which derived from surviving recipient T cells and thymic progenitors. Newly produced T cells mostly provided counts and TCRbeta diversity after one year, as hyperexpanded clones declined.

This clonotype has a count of ten or more. Its target is not known. Sequenced material: PBMCs, mostly from graft donor cells, taken 180 days after TCRalphabeta/CD19-depleted stem cell transplant. The clonotype comes from a male patient aged 10 to 17 who had a stem cell transplant for acute lymphoblastic leukemia, so the T cells may come from the graft donor.

The CDR3 sequence: CASSQLESEAQYF. DNA of the CDR3: TGTGCCAGCAGCCAACTAGAGTCCGAGGCCCAGTACTTC. The gene calls are TRBV13 and TRBJ2-5; tentatively, D is TRBD2 (5 bases). Germline V gives CDR1 PRHDT, CDR2 FYEKMQ (reference sequence). The length of the CDR3 is 13 residues. V gave up 5 bases and J gave up 9 bases, with 16 bases separating them. The whole variable domain, remainder taken from reference TRBV13 and TRBJ2-5, is AAGVIQSPRHLIKEKRETATLKCYPIPRHDTVYWYQQGPGQDPQFLISFYEKMQSDKGSIPDRFSAQQFSDYHSELNMSSLELGDSALYFCASSQLESEAQYFGPGTRLLVL.